Listed below are T cell receptor beta chains from one sample, sequenced in a study of T cell repertoires and leukemia-associated antigens. No cognate antigen is known for these TCRs. From the 5' RACE reads, TCRdb called clonotypes with MiXCR, one entry per CDR3 protein. Among roughly 13,000 distinct CDR3 sequences listed, 30% to 45% were seen once. Sequences were obtained from CD3+ T cells sorted from blood and cultured. The receptors originated from a female donor in good health. The CDR3 runs from the conserved cysteine through the conserved F or W. A D gene is named only where the DNA matches it firmly. The size of a clone is reported for some rows only, either as once, few or many, or as a class for expanded clones.

D: -
J: TRBJ2-7
size: -
V: TRBV5-6
DNA: TGTGCCAGCAGCTTGGAGGGGAACTCCTACGAGCAGTACTTC
CDR3: CASSLEGNSYEQYF

D: -
J: TRBJ2-2
size: few
V: TRBV12-3/TRBV12-4
DNA: TGCGCCAGCAGTTGGGGGCCCGGGGAGCTGCTTTTT
CDR3: CASSWGPGELLF

D: TRBD2
J: TRBJ2-1
size: medium-sized
V: TRBV20-1
DNA: TGCAGTGCTACCGGGGGGACTAGGGATTACAATGAGCAGTTCTTC
CDR3: CSATGGTRDYNEQFF

D: -
J: TRBJ2-1
size: many
V: TRBV28
DNA: TGTGCCACCGGAAGGGGGACTTCAAACAATGAGCAGTTCTTC
CDR3: CATGRGTSNNEQFF

D: -
J: TRBJ2-3
size: few
V: TRBV29-1
DNA: TGCAGCGTTGACACCCCGGGCACAGATACGCAGTATTTT
CDR3: CSVDTPGTDTQYF

D: -
J: TRBJ2-1
size: medium-sized
V: TRBV20-1
DNA: TGCAGTGCTGTCGGTAGAGGGCTCTACTCCTACAATGAGCAGTTCTTC
CDR3: CSAVGRGLYSYNEQFF

D: -
J: TRBJ2-1
size: -
V: TRBV29-1
DNA: TGCAGTGTACACGACACCTCTCGGCACAATGAGCAGTTCTTC
CDR3: CSVHDTSRHNEQFF

D: TRBD1
J: TRBJ2-3
size: many
V: TRBV20-1
DNA: TGCAGACAGGGGGCGCCCACAGATACGCAGTATTTT
CDR3: CRQGAPTDTQYF

D: -
J: TRBJ2-1
size: medium-sized
V: TRBV6-2/TRBV6-3
DNA: TGTGCCAGCAGTTACTCGCCGGAGGGGGCGGGTAATGAGCAGTTCTTC
CDR3: CASSYSPEGAGNEQFF

D: -
J: TRBJ2-7
size: medium-sized
V: TRBV20-1
DNA: TGCAGTGCTATGACGGGAGCTGGCTCCTACGAGCAGTACTTC
CDR3: CSAMTGAGSYEQYF

D: -
J: TRBJ1-6
size: -
V: TRBV7-9
DNA: TGTGCCAGCCGAGGCACAGGGTGGCAATCACCCCTCCACTTT
CDR3: CASRGTGWQSPLHF

D: TRBD1
J: TRBJ2-1
size: medium-sized
V: TRBV15
DNA: TGTGCCACCAGCAGGACCCGCGGGACAGGTTACAATGAGCAGTTCTTC
CDR3: CATSRTRGTGYNEQFF

D: -
J: TRBJ2-5
size: medium-sized
V: TRBV7-7
DNA: TGTGCTAGCAGCTTAGTACAGCAAGAGACCCAGTACTTC
CDR3: CASSLVQQETQYF

D: TRBD2
J: TRBJ2-3
size: many
V: TRBV5-5
DNA: TGTGCCAGCAGCTTGGGTACTAGCGGTTTTACTAGCACAGATACGCAGTATTTT
CDR3: CASSLGTSGFTSTDTQYF

D: TRBD1
J: TRBJ2-1
size: -
V: TRBV5-5
DNA: TGTGCCAGCAGATTGGGACAGGGAACCTACAACGAGCAGTTCTTC
CDR3: CASRLGQGTYNEQFF

D: -
J: TRBJ2-1
size: medium-sized
V: TRBV5-1
DNA: TGCGCCAGCAGCTCCGGTCTAGCGCCTTTGGGTCACAATGAGCAGTTCTTC
CDR3: CASSSGLAPLGHNEQFF

D: -
J: TRBJ1-1
size: many
V: TRBV5-1
DNA: TGCGCCAGCAGCGGCAGGACCTCAACTGAAGCTTTCTTT
CDR3: CASSGRTSTEAFF

D: -
J: TRBJ2-1
size: -
V: TRBV7-9
DNA: -
CDR3: CASSFYICSATGSYNEQFF

D: TRBD2
J: TRBJ2-7
size: -
V: TRBV5-1
DNA: TGCGCCAGCAGCTCTGGGTGGGGTAGCGGGAGTTCGGGGCTTTACGAGCAGTACTTC
CDR3: CASSSGWGSGSSGLYEQYF

D: -
J: TRBJ2-2
size: many
V: TRBV3-1
DNA: TGTGCCAGCAGTCGATCGTGGAACACCGGGGAGCTGTTTTTT
CDR3: CASSRSWNTGELFF

D: TRBD1
J: TRBJ2-3
size: -
V: TRBV5-1
DNA: TGCGCCAGCAGCTTGGAACAGGGGGCGTGGTCCGGCACAGATACGCAGTATTTT
CDR3: CASSLEQGAWSGTDTQYF

D: TRBD2
J: TRBJ2-1
size: -
V: TRBV20-1
DNA: TGCAGTGGCCCGACTAGCGGGGACTACAATGAGCAGTTCTTC
CDR3: CSGPTSGDYNEQFF

D: TRBD1
J: TRBJ1-2
size: medium-sized
V: TRBV5-1
DNA: TGCGCCAGCAGCCTAGAGACAGGGCGCAACTATGGCTACACCTTC
CDR3: CASSLETGRNYGYTF

D: -
J: TRBJ2-7
size: many
V: TRBV14
DNA: TGTGCCAGCAGCCAATTAGGGGCGACGAACCCCTACGAGCAGTACTTC
CDR3: CASSQLGATNPYEQYF

D: -
J: TRBJ2-1
size: -
V: TRBV30
DNA: TGTGCCTGGAGTTCCTATTCGGTCAATGAGCAGTTCTTC
CDR3: CAWSSYSVNEQFF

D: TRBD1
J: TRBJ2-2
size: -
V: TRBV20-1
DNA: TGCAGTGCTCGACAGGGGACCGGGGAGCTGTTTTTT
CDR3: CSARQGTGELFF

D: TRBD2
J: TRBJ2-3
size: medium-sized
V: TRBV5-5
DNA: TGTGCCAGCAGCTACTTAGCGGGAAGCAGCACAGATACGCAGTATTTT
CDR3: CASSYLAGSSTDTQYF

D: -
J: TRBJ2-5
size: many
V: TRBV28
DNA: TGTGCCACCGAGCAGGGCGTGGAGACCCAGTACTTC
CDR3: CATEQGVETQYF

D: TRBD1
J: TRBJ1-6
size: -
V: TRBV28
DNA: TGTGCCAGCAGTGCCCCGCAGGGGGCGTCCTATAATTCACCCCTCCACTTT
CDR3: CASSAPQGASYNSPLHF

D: TRBD2
J: TRBJ2-1
size: medium-sized
V: TRBV29-1
DNA: TGCAGCGTTGAAGATCGGTCTAGCGGGAGACCACTCTCCTACAATGAGCAGTTCTTC
CDR3: CSVEDRSSGRPLSYNEQFF

D: -
J: TRBJ2-2
size: many
V: TRBV4-3
DNA: TGCGCCAGCAGCCAAAACAGCGAGAACACCGGGGAGCTGTTTTTT
CDR3: CASSQNSENTGELFF

D: -
J: TRBJ1-1
size: medium-sized
V: TRBV29-1
DNA: TGCAGCGTTGACGGGGGTCGGGCTGAAGCTTTCTTT
CDR3: CSVDGGRAEAFF

D: TRBD2
J: TRBJ2-1
size: once
V: TRBV20-1
DNA: TGCAGTGCTTATACTAGCGGGAACAATGAGCAGTTCTTC
CDR3: CSAYTSGNNEQFF

D: -
J: TRBJ1-1
size: medium-sized
V: TRBV5-1
DNA: TGCGCCAGCAGCCCGGGGAGTTGGGACACTGAAGCTTTCTTT
CDR3: CASSPGSWDTEAFF

D: TRBD2
J: TRBJ2-2
size: once
V: TRBV7-7
DNA: TGTGCAAGCAGCACTCAAGCGGGAGCGACCGGGGAGCTGTTTTTT
CDR3: CASSTQAGATGELFF

D: TRBD1
J: TRBJ2-7
size: -
V: TRBV7-9
DNA: TGTGCCAGCAGCTTCGGGACAGGGGCCCACGAGCAGTACTTC
CDR3: CASSFGTGAHEQYF

D: -
J: TRBJ1-5
size: -
V: TRBV29-1
DNA: TGCAGCGCTGGGATAGGCCCCAATCAGCCCCAGCATTTT
CDR3: CSAGIGPNQPQHF

D: -
J: TRBJ1-1
size: many
V: TRBV25-1
DNA: TGTGCCAGCAGTACCAGCAGGGGTTGGGGTAGGACTGAAGCTTTCTTT
CDR3: CASSTSRGWGRTEAFF

D: -
J: TRBJ2-3
size: -
V: TRBV5-1
DNA: TGCGCCAGCAGCCTAAGACAGGGCACAGATACGCAGTATTTT
CDR3: CASSLRQGTDTQYF

D: TRBD2
J: TRBJ2-3
size: -
V: TRBV5-1
DNA: TGCGCCAGCAGCTTGATACCTAGCGGGAGGGTATCCGATACGCAGTATTTT
CDR3: CASSLIPSGRVSDTQYF

D: TRBD2
J: TRBJ2-7
size: medium-sized
V: TRBV12-3/TRBV12-4
DNA: TGTGCCAGCAAGTATAGCGGGAGGGCAAACGAGCAGTACTTC
CDR3: CASKYSGRANEQYF

D: -
J: TRBJ2-1
size: few
V: TRBV7-8
DNA: TGTGCCAGCAGCTTTGGTCCGGGAAGCTCCTACAATGAGCAGTTCTTC
CDR3: CASSFGPGSSYNEQFF

D: -
J: TRBJ2-4
size: many
V: TRBV15
DNA: TGTGCCTATGAAGCACCGGGCCTAGCCAAAAACATTCAGTACTTC
CDR3: CAYEAPGLAKNIQYF

D: -
J: TRBJ2-3
size: medium-sized
V: TRBV3-1
DNA: TGTGCCAGCAGCCACGGAGCCACAACTAAGGATACGCAGTATTTT
CDR3: CASSHGATTKDTQYF

D: -
J: TRBJ2-7
size: medium-sized
V: TRBV4-1
DNA: TGCGCCAGCAGCCACCCTACATCCAGCGAGCAGTACTTC
CDR3: CASSHPTSSEQYF

D: -
J: TRBJ2-7
size: many
V: TRBV6-5
DNA: TGTGCCAGCGGGGGGGGGGCATCGGCCTACGAGCAGTACTTC
CDR3: CASGGGASAYEQYF

D: -
J: TRBJ2-5
size: -
V: TRBV3-1
DNA: TGTGTCAGCAGCCCTGTCATCGGTACAGCCCAGTACTTC
CDR3: CVSSPVIGTAQYF

D: -
J: TRBJ1-5
size: -
V: TRBV2
DNA: TGTGCCAGCAGTGTAGGACGGTATGACAATCAGCCCCAGCATTTT
CDR3: CASSVGRYDNQPQHF

D: -
J: TRBJ2-1
size: -
V: TRBV20-1
DNA: TGCAGTGCTAGAGATCTGGCCAGCGGCTGCAATGAGCAGTTCTTC
CDR3: CSARDLASGCNEQFF

D: TRBD2
J: TRBJ2-4
size: -
V: TRBV28
DNA: TGTGCCAGCAGCTACCGGGGGGTGGGACGGGAAAACATTCAGTACTTC
CDR3: CASSYRGVGRENIQYF

D: -
J: TRBJ2-2
size: once
V: TRBV20-1
DNA: TGCAGTGCTAGCAGGGGCCTTTCGGTAGGCGGGGAGCTGTTTTTT
CDR3: CSASRGLSVGGELFF

D: -
J: TRBJ1-2
size: -
V: TRBV6-5
DNA: TGTGCCAGCAGTGGCTGGACCCAGGGGTTCTCCTATGGCTACACCTTC
CDR3: CASSGWTQGFSYGYTF

D: -
J: TRBJ2-4
size: medium-sized
V: TRBV20-1
DNA: TGCAGTGCTAGAGAGAGGGGAAGTCCTGCCATTCAGTACTTC
CDR3: CSARERGSPAIQYF

D: -
J: TRBJ2-1
size: -
V: TRBV9
DNA: TGTGCCAGCAGCGTATCGGGGATGTACAATGAGCAGTTCTTC
CDR3: CASSVSGMYNEQFF

D: TRBD2
J: TRBJ2-1
size: -
V: TRBV5-1
DNA: TGCGCCAGTAGAACCGGGACTAGCAATGAGCAGTTCTTC
CDR3: CASRTGTSNEQFF